Each of the 10 T cell receptor beta chains below was sequenced from the same sample in a study of blood T cell repertoires in COVID-19. Generated by immunoSEQ multiplex PCR, the TCRdb table keeps only in-frame clones and is missing some. The sample comprises roughly 150,000 clones, roughly four fifths of which are singletons, and roughly 11% rests with the top ten. The sequencing input was peripheral blood. These receptors all stem from a man aged 65 to 79 with active or convalescent COVID-19.

This clone has just one count. The genes are TRBV5-6 and TRBJ1-5; 7 bases fit TRBD1. Looked up from germline, CDR1 is SGHDT and CDR2 is YYEEEE. V shed 4 bases and J 1 base; nucleotides not matched to a gene: 5. The CDR3 is 15 residues long. The CDR3 reads CASSRDRASNQPQHF. As DNA, the CDR3 is TGTGCCAGCAGCCGCGACAGGGCCAGCAATCAGCCCCAGCATTTT.

V gene TRBV5-1 combines with J gene TRBJ1-2; tentative D call: TRBD1 (6 bases). Germline-derived CDR1 and CDR2 are SGHRS and YFSETQ. With 4 bases removed from V and 6 bases from J, the gap between germline ends came to 13 bases. The CDR3 length is 13 residues. DNA of the CDR3: TGCGCCAGCAGCCCTGGGACACCCGATGGCTACACCTTC. This gives the protein CASSPGTPDGYTF.

V and J are TRBV4-3 and TRBJ2-1; a possible D gene is TRBD2 (6 bases). The V gene's germline CDR1 is LGHNA and CDR2 YSLEER. CDR3 length: 14 residues. Trimming took off 4 bases at V and 8 bases at J, with 15 bases between the two ends. The CDR3 nucleotides are TGCGCCAGCAGCCGTCCGGGGGAGGCCGATGAGCAGTTCTTC. Its translation: CASSRPGEADEQFF.

CDR3 region: CASSPQGLSNQPQHF. The CDR3 nucleotides are TGTGCCAGCAGCCCCCAGGGTTTGAGCAATCAGCCCCAGCATTTT. The rearrangement joins TRBV28 to TRBJ1-5; weak D call: TRBD1 (5 bases). Germline V gives CDR1 MDHEN, CDR2 SYDVKM. The V gene lost 6 bases and the J gene lost 1 base, with 13 bases spanning the gap. CDR3 length equals 15 residues. Drawing the rest from reference TRBV28 and TRBJ1-5, the complete variable domain is DVKVTQSSRYLVKRTGEKVFLECVQDMDHENMFWYRQDPGLGLRLIYFSYDVKMKEKGDIPEGYSVSREKKERFSLILESASTNQTSMYLCASSPQGLSNQPQHFGDGTRLSIL.

This chain joins TRBV9 and TRBJ2-7; D is ambiguous. Trimming left V 1 base short and J 0 bases short, with 8 bases between. The CDR3 spans 14 residues. Germline CDR1 is SGDLS and CDR2 is YYNGEE. The CDR3: CASSVLGSSYEQYF. The CDR3 region has the DNA TGTGCCAGCAGCGTATTGGGCAGCTCCTACGAGCAGTACTTC.

This rearrangement joins TRBV27 to TRBJ2-2; D call uncertain. The CDR3 extends over 14 amino acids. V shed 2 bases and J shed 6 bases, with 10 bases lying between them. In germline, CDR1 is MNHEY, CDR2 SMNVEV (reference sequence). The CDR3 is CASSLDPAAGELFF. CDR3 nucleotide sequence: TGTGCCAGCAGTTTAGACCCCGCGGCCGGGGAGCTGTTTTTT.

The V and J genes are TRBV6-5 and TRBJ2-1; 7 bases fit TRBD1. The V segment lost 3 bases and the J segment 0 bases; nucleotides outside the gene matches: 5. CDR1 is MNHEY, CDR2 SVGAGI, per germline. The CDR3 is made up of 16 amino acids. The CDR3 nucleotides read TGTGCCAGCAGTTATGGGACAGCTTCCTCCTACAATGAGCAGTTCTTC. This codes for CASSYGTASSYNEQFF.

J is TRBJ1-1 and V is TRBV7-9; the D gene is possibly TRBD1 (5 bases). Germline assignment: CDR1 SEHNR and CDR2 FQNEAQ (reference sequence). This CDR3 is 15 amino acids long. Trimming removed 6 bases from V and 3 bases from J, with 17 bases in between. The CDR3: CASRLPRGMDTEAFF. The CDR3 bases are TGTGCCAGCAGGTTACCACGGGGGATGGACACTGAAGCTTTCTTT. The full variable domain, its missing parts supplied by reference TRBV7-9 and TRBJ1-1, is DTGVSQNPRHKITKRGQNVTFRCDPISEHNRLYWYRQTLGQGPEFLTYFQNEAQLEKSRLLSDRFSAERPKGSFSTLEIQRTEQGDSAMYLCASRLPRGMDTEAFFGQGTRLTVV.

The count of this clone is one. V and J are TRBV4-3 and TRBJ2-1; possibly TRBD1 for D (6 bases). Germline CDR1 is LGHNA and CDR2 is YSLEER. The CDR3 has 13 residues. V was pared by 0 bases and J by 12 bases, with 12 bases between. The CDR3: CASSQDPTGRQFF. CDR3 bases: TGCGCCAGCAGCCAAGATCCGACAGGAAGGCAGTTCTTC.

The V gene is TRBV18, the J gene TRBJ1-1; unclear D gene. CDR1 is KGHSH and CDR2 is LQKENI in the germline V gene. This CDR3 spans 12 amino acids. Trimming removed 3 bases from V and 5 bases from J, with 7 bases in between. The CDR3 region has the DNA TGTGCCAGCTCACCCATCAGGACTGAAGCTTTCTTT. Protein sequence: CASSPIRTEAFF. The full variable domain, its missing parts supplied by reference TRBV18 and TRBJ1-1, is NAGVMQNPRHLVRRRGQEARLRCSPMKGHSHVYWYRQLPEEGLKFMVYLQKENIIDESGMPKERFSAEFPKEGPSILRIQQVVRGDSAAYFCASSPIRTEAFFGQGTRLTVV.